A selection of T cell receptor beta chains follows, all from one sample in a study of blood T cell repertoires in COVID-19. Assay used: immunoSEQ multiplex PCR; TCRdb lists only in-frame clones, some missing. Of fewer than 50,000 clones in the sample, around 81% were seen once. Sequencing was done on a sample of peripheral blood. Every receptor here comes from a man aged 40-55 years with active or convalescent COVID-19. Each CDR3 is given with its conserved first and last residue. Each record gives: J gene, D gene, V gene, clone size, CDR3 DNA, CDR3 protein. The D gene is left open where the match is weak. Expanded clones get a size class; other rows say once, few or many, or leave the size out.

>TRBJ1-4|TRBD1|TRBV25-1|.
TGTGCCAGTTCAGGGGGCCGGAATGAAAAACTGTTTTTT
CASSGGRNEKLFF
>TRBJ1-6|TRBD1|TRBV7-3|.
TGTGCCAGCAGCTGGGGACAGAATTCACCCCTCCACTTT
CASSWGQNSPLHF
>TRBJ1-1|.|TRBV19|.
TGTGCCAGTAGAAACTCGGACAGATTAAAAATCATGAACACTGAAGCTTTCTTT
CASRNSDRLKIMNTEAFF
>TRBJ1-1|.|TRBV29-1|.
TGCAGCGTTAACTGGGGGATGGACAGCATGAACACTGAAGCTTTCTTT
CSVNWGMDSMNTEAFF
>TRBJ1-5|.|TRBV5-8|.
TGTGCCAGCAGGGCCCTGGGGGGAAGCAATCAGCCCCAGCATTTT
CASRALGGSNQPQHF
>TRBJ2-5|TRBD2|TRBV7-3|.
TGTGCCAGCAGCCCTCAAGCGGGGGGAAGGGAGACCCAGTACTTC
CASSPQAGGRETQYF
>TRBJ2-3|TRBD2|TRBV27|once
TGTGCCAGCAGTTTAGTAACTAGCGGAGATACGCAGTATTTT
CASSLVTSGDTQYF
>TRBJ1-6|TRBD1|TRBV7-2|few
TGTGCCAGCAGCCCGGGACAGGGCATGAATTCACCCCTCCACTTT
CASSPGQGMNSPLHF
>TRBJ1-6|.|TRBV6-5|.
TGTGCCAGCAGATCGCAGGGAATAGATAATTCACCCCTCCACTTT
CASRSQGIDNSPLHF
>TRBJ2-1|TRBD2|TRBV19|.
TGTGCCAGTAGTATCGAGCGGGGGCCTCACAATGAGCAGTTCTTC
CASSIERGPHNEQFF
>TRBJ2-3|.|TRBV6-5|.
TGTGCCAGCAGAGACACCTCTAGCACAGATACGCAGTATTTT
CASRDTSSTDTQYF
>TRBJ2-7|.|TRBV28|.
TGTGCCAGCAGACCCTCCGGGGACTTCTACGAGCAGTACTTC
CASRPSGDFYEQYF
>TRBJ2-1|.|TRBV12-5|.
TGTGCTAGTGGTTTGGTACTAGGACAGAAAAACAATGAGCAGTTCTTC
CASGLVLGQKNNEQFF
>TRBJ1-1|TRBD1|TRBV11-1|.
TGTGCCAGCAGCCCTCAGGGGGCGCGTGACACTGAAGCTTTCTTT
CASSPQGARDTEAFF
>TRBJ1-1|.|TRBV29-1|.
TGCAGCGTTGATCAGGCCATTGAAGCTTTCTTT
CSVDQAIEAFF
>TRBJ2-2|.|TRBV27|once
TGTGCCAGCAGTTTGGAGGGCTTGAGCACCGGGGAGCTGTTTTTT
CASSLEGLSTGELFF
>TRBJ2-2|TRBD2|TRBV5-1|.
TGCGCCAGCAGCTTGGAGGCTAGCGGGAGGACCGGGGAGCTGTTTTTT
CASSLEASGRTGELFF
>TRBJ1-1|.|TRBV19|.
TGTGCCAGTAGTATACGAGGTGCGAGCACTGAAGCTTTCTTT
CASSIRGASTEAFF
>TRBJ1-6|.|TRBV5-6|.
TGTGCCAGCAGGAGAGGACAGAATAATTCACCCCTCCACTTT
CASRRGQNNSPLHF
>TRBJ2-1|TRBD2|TRBV3-1/TRBV3-2|.
TGTGCCAGCAGCCAACATAGGACTAGCGGGAACAATGAGCAGTTCTTC
CASSQHRTSGNNEQFF
>TRBJ2-3|.|TRBV7-3|.
TGTGCCAGCAGCTTAAGGCCCGGTGGGGAGGATAAGGCAGATACGCAGTATTTT
CASSLRPGGEDKADTQYF
>TRBJ2-1|.|TRBV7-2|.
TGTGCCAGCAGCTCCCCAAACGGGGTGCGGGAAAAGTTCTTC
CASSSPNGVREKFF
>TRBJ1-2|TRBD1|TRBV11-2|.
TGTGCCAGCAGCCGAGGGACAGGGGTTGGCTACACCTTC
CASSRGTGVGYTF
>TRBJ1-5|.|TRBV28|.
TGTGCCAGCAGTTTATACCCAGGGAAGAATCAGCCCCAGCATTTT
CASSLYPGKNQPQHF
>TRBJ2-1|.|TRBV9|.
TGTGCCAGCAGTGTGGGCAGGGGCTCCTACAATGAGCAGTTCTTC
CASSVGRGSYNEQFF
>TRBJ1-2|.|TRBV6-5|.
TGTGCCAGCAGTTACTCGCACTCCGCCTATGGCTACACCTTC
CASSYSHSAYGYTF
>TRBJ2-3|TRBD2|TRBV27|.
TGTGCCAGCAGTTATACAATGACTAGCGGATACACAGATACGCAGTATTTT
CASSYTMTSGYTDTQYF
>TRBJ1-1|TRBD1|TRBV29-1|.
TGCAGCGTTGTTGGGACAGGGAACACTGAAGCTTTCTTT
CSVVGTGNTEAFF
>TRBJ2-3|.|TRBV5-1|.
TGCGCCAGCAGCTTGGGAGGGATCACAGATACGCAGTATTTT
CASSLGGITDTQYF
>TRBJ1-1|.|TRBV9|.
TGTGCCAGCAGCGTGGGAGCCTCCAACACTGAAGCTTTCTTT
CASSVGASNTEAFF
>TRBJ2-7|.|TRBV6-6|.
TGTGCCAGCAGGCCGAGCTTTGCCATGAACGAGCAGTACTTC
CASRPSFAMNEQYF
>TRBJ2-2|.|TRBV6-1|.
TGTGCCAGCAGTGATCGGTTGACCGGGGAGCTGTTTTTT
CASSDRLTGELFF
>TRBJ1-1|.|TRBV19|once
TGTGCCAGTGCGGGGTTCACTGAAGCTTTCTTT
CASAGFTEAFF
>TRBJ2-7|TRBD2|TRBV10-3|.
TGTGCCATCAGATCCGCCGGGGGGGACGAGCAGTACTTC
CAIRSAGGDEQYF
>TRBJ2-2|.|TRBV27|.
TGTGCCAGCAGTTTATTGGACAAAACACCCGGGGAGCTGTTTTTT
CASSLLDKTPGELFF
>TRBJ1-5|.|TRBV2|.
TGTGCCAGCAGTCCGCGGGCCCATGGGGGGAGTAGCAATCAGCCCCAGCATTTT
CASSPRAHGGSSNQPQHF
>TRBJ1-1|.|TRBV9|.
TGTGCCAGCAGCGTAGTTCTAGGGCGGGGGGGAACTGAAGCTTTCTTT
CASSVVLGRGGTEAFF